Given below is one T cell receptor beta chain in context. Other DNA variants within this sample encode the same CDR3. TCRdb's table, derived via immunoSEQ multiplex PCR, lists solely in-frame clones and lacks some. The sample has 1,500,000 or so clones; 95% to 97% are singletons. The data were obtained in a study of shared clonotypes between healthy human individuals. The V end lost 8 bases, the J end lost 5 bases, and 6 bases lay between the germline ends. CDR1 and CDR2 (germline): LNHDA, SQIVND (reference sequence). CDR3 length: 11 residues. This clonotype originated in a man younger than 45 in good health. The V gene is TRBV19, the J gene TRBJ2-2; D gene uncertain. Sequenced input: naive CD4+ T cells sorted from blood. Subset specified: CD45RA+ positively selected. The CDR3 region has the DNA TGTGCCAGTGGCCGAACCGGGGAGCTGTTTTTT. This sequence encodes CASGRTGELFF.